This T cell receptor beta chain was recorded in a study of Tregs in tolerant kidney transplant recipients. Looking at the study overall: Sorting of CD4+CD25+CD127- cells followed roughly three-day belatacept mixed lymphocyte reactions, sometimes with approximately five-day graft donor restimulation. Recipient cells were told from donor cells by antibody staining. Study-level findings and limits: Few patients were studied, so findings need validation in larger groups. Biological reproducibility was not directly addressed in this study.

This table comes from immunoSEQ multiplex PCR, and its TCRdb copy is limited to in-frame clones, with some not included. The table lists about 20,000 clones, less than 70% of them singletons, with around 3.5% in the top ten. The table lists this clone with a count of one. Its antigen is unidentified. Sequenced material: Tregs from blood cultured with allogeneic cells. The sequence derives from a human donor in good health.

The CDR3, as DNA: TGTGCCAGCAGCGAGGGTCGAACTGCAGATACGCAGTATTTT. Amino acid sequence: CASSEGRTADTQYF. The rearrangement joins TRBV11-2 to TRBJ2-3; possibly TRBD2 for D (5 bases). The germline CDR1 and CDR2 sequences are SGHAT and FQNNGV. This CDR3 is built from 14 residues. V was shortened by 5 bases and J by 4 bases, with 13 bases between the two germline ends.